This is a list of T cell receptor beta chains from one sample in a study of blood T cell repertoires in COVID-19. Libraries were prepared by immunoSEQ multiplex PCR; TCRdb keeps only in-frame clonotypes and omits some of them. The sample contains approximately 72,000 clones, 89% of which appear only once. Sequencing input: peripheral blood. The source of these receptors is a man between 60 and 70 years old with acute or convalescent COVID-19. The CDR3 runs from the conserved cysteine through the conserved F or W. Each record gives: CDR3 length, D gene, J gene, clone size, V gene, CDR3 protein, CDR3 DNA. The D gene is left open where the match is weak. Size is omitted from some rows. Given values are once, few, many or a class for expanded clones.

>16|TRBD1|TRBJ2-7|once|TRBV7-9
CASSPLDRENSYEQYF
TGTGCCAGCAGCCCCTTGGACAGGGAAAACTCCTACGAGCAGTACTTC
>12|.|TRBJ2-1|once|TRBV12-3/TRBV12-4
CASSLRGDEQFF
TGTGCCAGCAGTTTAAGGGGTGATGAGCAGTTCTTC
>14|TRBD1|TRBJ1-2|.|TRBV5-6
CASSSRDREWGYTF
TGTGCCAGCAGCTCCCGGGACAGGGAGTGGGGCTACACCTTC
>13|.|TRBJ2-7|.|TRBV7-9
CATQRQDGYEQYF
TGTGCCACTCAGCGACAGGATGGGTACGAGCAGTACTTC
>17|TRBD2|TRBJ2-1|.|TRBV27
CASSSELGLAGGSEQFF
TGTGCCAGCAGTTCCGAGCTGGGACTAGCGGGGGGATCTGAGCAGTTCTTC
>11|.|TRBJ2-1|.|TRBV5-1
CASSLLGEQFF
TGCGCCAGCAGCTTACTAGGTGAGCAGTTCTTC
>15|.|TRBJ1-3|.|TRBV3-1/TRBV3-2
CASSQGVNSGNTIYF
TGTGCCAGCAGCCAAGGAGTGAACTCTGGAAACACCATATATTTT
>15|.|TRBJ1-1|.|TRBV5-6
CASRYLPGGGTEAFF
TGTGCCAGCAGATACCTTCCGGGGGGAGGAACTGAAGCTTTCTTT
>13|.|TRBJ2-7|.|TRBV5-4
CASRAGRGNRQYF
TGTGCCAGCAGGGCGGGCAGGGGAAATCGGCAGTACTTC
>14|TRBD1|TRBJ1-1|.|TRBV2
CAILSDRGNTEAFF
TGTGCCATCCTTTCCGACAGGGGAAACACTGAAGCTTTCTTT
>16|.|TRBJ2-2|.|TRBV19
CASSIFKGVGTGELFF
TGTGCCAGTAGTATTTTCAAAGGGGTGGGCACCGGGGAGCTGTTTTTT
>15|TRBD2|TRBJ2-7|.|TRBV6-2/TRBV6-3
CASSYSGSWAYEQYF
TGTGCCAGCAGTTATAGCGGGAGTTGGGCCTACGAGCAGTACTTC
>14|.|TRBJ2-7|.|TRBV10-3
CAISARRNSYEQYF
TGTGCCATCAGTGCTAGACGGAATTCCTACGAGCAGTACTTC
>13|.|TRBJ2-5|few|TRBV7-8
CASSLAQTETQYF
TGTGCCAGCAGCTTGGCACAGACAGAGACCCAGTACTTC
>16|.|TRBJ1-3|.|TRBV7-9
CASSSRGGNSGNTIYF
TGTGCCAGCAGCTCAAGGGGGGGGAACTCTGGAAACACCATATATTTT
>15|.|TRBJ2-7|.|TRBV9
CASSALVGGQDEQYF
TGTGCCAGCAGTGCCTTGGTGGGAGGACAAGACGAGCAGTACTTC